The present T cell receptor (beta chain) was sequenced within a study of blood T cell repertoires in COVID-19. Study summary: Samples taken during acute and convalescent COVID-19 were collected in the United States, Italy and Spain.

The CDR3 is 16 amino acids. Per the germline V gene, CDR1 is LNHDA and CDR2 is SQIVND (reference sequence). Trimming pared 5 bases from V and 2 bases from J, leaving 18 bases between. Assay used: immunoSEQ multiplex PCR; TCRdb lists only in-frame clones, some missing. The table includes approximately 82,000 clones, roughly 85% detected once. This clone was counted a few times. The TCR was taken from a woman in her 70s with acute or convalescent COVID-19. This chain joins TRBV19 and TRBJ1-1; TRBD1 might be the D (5 bases). Sequenced sample: peripheral blood. CDR3 sequence: CASSGERGGDNTEAFF. Here the CDR3 DNA reads TGTGCCAGTAGTGGAGAGCGGGGAGGGGATAACACTGAAGCTTTCTTT.